Reported below is one T cell receptor beta chain. Its antigen is currently unknown. The assay was immunoSEQ multiplex PCR, and TCRdb's table has in-frame clones only and misses some. The table includes under 80,000 clones, roughly 88% detected once. The sample belongs to a study of OX40 agonist ivuxolimab in advanced cancers. Regarding the study as a whole: Also showing low normalized T-cell clonal expansion were some of the nonresponders. Which antigen the expanded peripheral T cells recognized is unknown. In general, CD8+ T cells held more expanded clones than CD4+ did, on average. Those patients achieving a partial response at 0.1-3.0 mg/kg showed among the lowest clonal expansion.

This CDR3 is built from 16 residues. The V end was cut by 1 base, the J end by 7 bases, with 16 bases between. Germline values: CDR1 LGHNA, CDR2 YNFKEQ. The clonotype originates from an adult with an advanced solid tumor such as melanoma, head and neck, liver or kidney cancer. The material was CD4+ or CD8+ T cells sorted from blood, obtained in a trial of the OX40 agonist ivuxolimab. The V call is TRBV4-2, the J call TRBJ2-2, with a possible D match to TRBD2 (6 bases). The CDR3 DNA is TGTGCCAGCAGCCAAGGGGACTCCTCTCAAGGCGGGGAGCTGTTTTTT. Encoded protein: CASSQGDSSQGGELFF.